Reported below is one T cell receptor (beta chain). Its antigen is not known. The data derive from a study of a mutant IDH1 vaccine in newly diagnosed glioma. Generated by immunoSEQ multiplex PCR, the TCRdb table keeps only in-frame clones and is missing some. The table lists about 32,000 clones, roughly 77% of them singletons. Study findings and constraints: Among patients, around 93% showed immune responses induced by the vaccine.

V lost 5 bases and J lost 8, with 15 bases in between. CDR1 and CDR2 (germline): MNHEY, SVGAGI. CDR3 length equals 13 residues. Time point defined: week 35, safety follow-up. Alongside topical imiquimod, each dose of vaccine comprised 300 ug of mutant IDH1 20-mer peptide. Specimen: PBMCs, collected from a glioma patient whose treatment included an IDH1 peptide vaccine. The TCR originated in a man between 35 and 55 years old with glioma. Some clones in this sample may be carry-over from other donors' samples. This chain connects TRBV6-5 to TRBJ1-2, with unresolved D. The CDR3 region has the DNA TGTGCCAGCAGTGCAAGTTCGTGGGGAGGCTACACCTTC. It specifies CASSASSWGGYTF.